This T cell receptor (beta chain) was identified in a study of cytomegalovirus exposure and HLA in healthy donors. CDR3 length equals 15 residues. V was pared by 4 bases and J by 4 bases, with 10 bases of the junction left unmatched. Germline V gene lookup returns CDR1 SGHDT and CDR2 YYEEEE. General study results and limits: Owing to their indistinguishability, certain V segments, notably TRBV6-2 and TRBV6-3, were excluded. A later analysis linked a missense variant in DCLRE1C to the trimming of TCR beta V and J genes.

PCR primers comprised 60 Vbeta and 13 Jbeta primers. Profiling relied on immunoSEQ multiplex PCR, and the TCRdb table lists in-frame clones only, not all of them. The repertoire consists of 100,000 to 150,000 clones, with about two thirds occurring once and the leading ten covering 4.2%. This clone was observed a handful of times. Antigen specificity is unknown. This clonotype was sampled from a man between 45 and 60 years old in good health and CMV-seropositive. V gene TRBV5-6 combines with J gene TRBJ1-1, with 7 bases that match TRBD1. The sequenced sample was PBMCs. CDR3 region: CASSAATGVGTEAFF. CDR3 DNA: TGTGCCAGCAGCGCGGCAACAGGGGTCGGCACTGAAGCTTTCTTT.